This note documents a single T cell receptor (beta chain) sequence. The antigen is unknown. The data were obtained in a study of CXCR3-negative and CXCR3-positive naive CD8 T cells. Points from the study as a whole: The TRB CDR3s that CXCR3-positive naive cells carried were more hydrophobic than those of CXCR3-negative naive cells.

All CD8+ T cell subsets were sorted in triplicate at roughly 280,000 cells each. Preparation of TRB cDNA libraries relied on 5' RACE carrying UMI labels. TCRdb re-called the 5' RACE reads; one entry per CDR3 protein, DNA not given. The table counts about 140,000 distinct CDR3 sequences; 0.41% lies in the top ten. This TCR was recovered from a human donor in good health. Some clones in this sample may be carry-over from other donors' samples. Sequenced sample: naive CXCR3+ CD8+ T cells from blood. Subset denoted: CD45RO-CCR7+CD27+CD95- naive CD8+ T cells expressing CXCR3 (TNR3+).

This chain's CDR3 is CATLGVSGRTYNEQFF. The chain carries TRBV27 and TRBJ2-1. Germline CDR1 is MNHEY and CDR2 is SMNVEV (reference sequence). The CDR3 totals 16 residues.